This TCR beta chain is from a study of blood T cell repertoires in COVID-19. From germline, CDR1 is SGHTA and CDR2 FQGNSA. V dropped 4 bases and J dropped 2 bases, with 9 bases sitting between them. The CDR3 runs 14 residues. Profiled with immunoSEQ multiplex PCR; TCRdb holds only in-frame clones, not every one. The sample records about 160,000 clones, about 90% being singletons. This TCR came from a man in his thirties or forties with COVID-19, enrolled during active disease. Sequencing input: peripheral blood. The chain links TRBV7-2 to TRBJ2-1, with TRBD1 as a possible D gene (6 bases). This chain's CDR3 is CASSSGDPYNEQFF. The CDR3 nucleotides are TGTGCCAGCAGCTCAGGGGATCCCTACAATGAGCAGTTCTTC.